The text below deals with one T cell receptor beta chain. The sample is drawn from a study of blood T cell repertoires in COVID-19. Study as a whole: Italy, Spain and the United States were the sources of the convalescent and acute COVID-19 samples.

Assay used: immunoSEQ multiplex PCR; TCRdb lists only in-frame clones, some missing. The sample lists 370,000 or so clones; around 84% were seen once. This CDR3 region has 13 residues. Trimming left V 7 bases short and J 3 bases short, with 10 bases between. Germline loops: CDR1 MNHEY, CDR2 SVGAGI. V gene TRBV6-5 combines with J gene TRBJ2-1; possibly TRBD1 for D (6 bases). Sequenced sample: peripheral blood. This receptor was obtained from a human donor with acute or convalescent COVID-19. The donor label of this sample is uncertain. CDR3 DNA: TGTGCCAGCAACCCCAGGGGCTACAATGAGCAGTTCTTC. Encoded protein: CASNPRGYNEQFF.